This TCR beta chain appears in the sequencing data of a study of T-cell memory formation after mild COVID-19. Study information: The two donors had largely donor-specific TCR clusters.

The TCR alpha and TCR beta cDNA libraries, bearing sample barcodes and UMIs, were generated by 5'RACE using constant-segment primers. TCRdb re-called the 5' RACE reads through MiXCR, storing one row per CDR3 protein. The data contain around 300,000 distinct CDR3 sequences, roughly 8.2% of them singletons. Study-level results: Clones contracting across day 15 to 85 had a balanced CD4/CD8 profile; later expanding clones leaned CD4+. CD4+ contracting clones were mainly CM and EM; CD8+ ones, EMRA.

The CDR3 contains 11 residues. Germline CDR1 reads DFQATT; CDR2 reads SNEGSKA (reference sequence). The ends were cut back, 6 bases at V and 8 bases at J, with 8 bases in the middle. In this sample, this clonotype turned up a few times. Its antigen is not known. The sequence came from a young man who had mild COVID-19 (a few samples of this study predate the infection). Cell type and time point are not known. Source material: PBMCs or a T cell subset sorted from them (not recorded which). The chain joins TRBV20-1 to TRBJ1-6; D remains ambiguous. CDR3 sequence: CSADQYSPLHF. The CDR3 DNA reads TGCAGTGCCGATCAGTATTCACCCCTCCACTTT.